This T cell receptor (beta chain) was identified during a study of T-cell memory formation after mild COVID-19. TCRdb used MiXCR to reprocess the 5' RACE reads, holding one entry per CDR3 protein. Among approximately 150,000 distinct CDR3 sequences listed, 6% to 6.5% were seen once. Many counts were recorded for this clonotype. Its antigen is not known. The germline V and J ends were trimmed by 4 bases and 2 bases, with 9 bases remaining between them. Germline V gene data show CDR1 as MNHEY and CDR2 as SVGAGI. The CDR3 extends over 15 amino acids. Points from the study as a whole: Pre-infection memory held some responding clones, suggesting pre-existing cross-reactive T cells responded.

The sample taken for sequencing was PBMCs or a T cell subset sorted from them (not recorded which). This chain links TRBV6-5 with TRBJ2-6; possible D gene TRBD1, 6 bases. The receptor was derived from an adult woman who had mild COVID-19 (a few samples of this study predate the infection). Cell type and time point are not known. The CDR3 protein is CASSLTGPGANVLTF. The CDR3 bases are TGTGCCAGCAGTTTGACAGGCCCTGGGGCCAACGTCCTGACTTTC.